A single sample is the source of the 18 T cell receptor beta chains below, sequenced in a study of early T cells in non-severe SARS-CoV-2 infection. TCRdb reanalysed the 5' RACE reads using MiXCR and keeps one entry per CDR3 protein. Of 60,000 to 75,000 distinct CDR3 sequences detected, about 9.1% appear once; the ten largest clones hold 15% to 18%. Specimen: whole blood, collected at baseline. The receptors shown here come from an adult who was a healthcare worker with PCR-confirmed SARS-CoV-2 infection or an uninfected control (not recorded which).

The sample holds a few counts of this clonotype. The CDR3 coding sequence is TGTGCCAGCAGCCCGGACAGTTACACCGGGGAGCTGTTTTTT. Translating it yields CASSPDSYTGELFF. This rearrangement joins TRBV11-1 to TRBJ2-2, with a weak D call TRBD1 (6 bases). Per the germline V gene, CDR1 is SGHAT and CDR2 is FQDESV (reference sequence). This CDR3 contains 14 residues. Trimming took off 5 bases at V and 3 bases at J, with 10 bases between the two ends.

The rearrangement joins TRBV6-6 to TRBJ1-5; D unresolved. V was pared by 5 bases and J by 7 bases, with 9 bases between. Looked up from germline, CDR1 is MNHNY and CDR2 is SVGAGI (reference sequence). The CDR3 loop spans 12 amino acids. DNA for the CDR3: TGTGCCAGCAGTAGGCCGAACCAGCCCCAGCATTTT. Its protein product is CASSRPNQPQHF.

This clonotype was seen ten or more times. This chain links TRBV28 with TRBJ1-3; D might be TRBD1 (6 bases). From germline, CDR1 is MDHEN and CDR2 SYDVKM. The CDR3 is 16 amino acids. Deletions cut 1 base from V and 6 bases from J, with 16 bases between. The CDR3 is CASSLYQGLGENTIYF. In DNA, the CDR3 is TGTGCCAGCAGTTTATATCAGGGGCTGGGAGAAAACACCATATATTTT.

This clonotype was observed at least ten times. The chain links TRBV5-5 to TRBJ2-1; TRBD1 or TRBD2 may be the D gene (6 bases each). The CDR3 contains 13 residues. Germline V CDR1 and CDR2: SGHKS, YYEKEE (reference sequence). With 2 bases removed from V and 6 bases from J, the gap between germline ends came to 9 bases. The CDR3 spells CASSLQGGNEQFF. The DNA of the CDR3 is TGTGCCAGCAGCTTACAGGGAGGCAATGAGCAGTTCTTC.

This clonotype came up many times. The chain links TRBV20-1 to TRBJ1-5; no definite D call. V lost 3 bases and J lost 5, with 8 bases in between. This CDR3 contains 12 residues. Germline values: CDR1 DFQATT, CDR2 SNEGSKA (reference sequence). CDR3 sequence reads: CSASLEDQPQHF. The CDR3 nucleotides are TGCAGTGCTAGTTTAGAGGATCAGCCCCAGCATTTT.

J is TRBJ1-1 and V is TRBV28; 7 bases agree with TRBD1. The CDR3 is 15 residues long. V lost 2 bases to trimming and J lost 1 base; unmatched junction nucleotides: 4. CDR1 MDHEN and CDR2 SYDVKM come from the germline V gene. The CDR3 DNA follows: TGTGCCAGCAGTTTAGGGACAGTTACGAACACTGAAGCTTTCTTT. Protein: CASSLGTVTNTEAFF.

The gene calls are TRBV25-1 and TRBJ1-6, with 10 bases fitting TRBD1. Germline V gives CDR1 MGHDK, CDR2 SYGVNS. Trimming cost V 1 base and J 7 bases; bases outside gene matches: 7. This CDR3 has 17 amino acids. The CDR3 DNA reads as TGTGCCAGCAGTGAATGGGGACAGGGGCCGGAGAATTCACCCCTCCACTTT. Residues: CASSEWGQGPENSPLHF.

The chain employs TRBV4-2 and TRBJ2-3, with D possibly TRBD2 on 5 matching bases. Germline values: CDR1 LGHNA, CDR2 YNFKEQ. The CDR3 sequence is 15 residues long. Trimming left V 2 bases short and J 4 bases short, with 13 bases between. The CDR3 here is CASSQTRRVADTQYF. In DNA form, the CDR3 reads TGTGCCAGCAGCCAAACTAGACGGGTTGCAGATACGCAGTATTTT.

This rearrangement joins TRBV7-2 to TRBJ2-2; 14 bases are shared with TRBD2. This CDR3 is 16 amino acids long. V shed 6 bases, J shed 7 bases, and the junction held 7 bases outside the gene matches. In germline, CDR1 is SGHTA, CDR2 FQGNSA. The CDR3 region has the DNA TGTGCCAGCAGAATAGGGACTAGCGGGAGTCTCGGGGAGCTGTTTTTT. Its protein product is CASRIGTSGSLGELFF.

The chain is built from TRBV5-1 and TRBJ2-1; maybe TRBD2 (5 bases). Per germline, CDR1 SGHRS and CDR2 YFSETQ. V gave up 4 bases and J gave up 6 bases, with 11 bases separating them. The CDR3 spans 13 residues. Here the CDR3 DNA reads TGCGCCAGCAGCATTGGACTCCTCAATGAGCAGTTCTTC. Amino acids: CASSIGLLNEQFF.

This clonotype was seen many times. The chain links TRBV20-1 to TRBJ2-5; TRBD1 matches at 7 bases. The ends lost 0 bases at V and 1 base at J; junction bases unmatched: 2. CDR3 length equals 14 residues. Germline CDR1 and CDR2: DFQATT and SNEGSKA (reference sequence). This CDR3 reads CSAREQGTQETQYF. CDR3 coding DNA: TGCAGTGCTAGAGAACAGGGGACCCAAGAGACCCAGTACTTC.

This clonotype was counted ten times or more. The rearrangement links TRBV20-1 to TRBJ2-3, with 7 bases identical to TRBD2. Germline V gene data show CDR1 as DFQATT and CDR2 as SNEGSKA (reference sequence). With V trimmed by 5 bases and J by 0 bases, 5 bases remained unmatched. This CDR3 is built from 14 residues. The CDR3 sequence: CSAGRGRSTDTQYF. As DNA, the CDR3 is TGCAGTGCTGGGAGGGGAAGGAGCACAGATACGCAGTATTTT.

This clonotype was recorded many times. The chain is built from TRBV27 and TRBJ2-7; no definite D call. This CDR3 has 14 residues. CDR1 and CDR2 (germline): MNHEY, SMNVEV (reference sequence). Trimming cost V 3 bases and J 3 bases, with 12 bases left between them. This chain's CDR3 is CASSLRRLSYEQYF. DNA for the CDR3: TGTGCCAGCAGTTTGCGGAGACTCAGCTACGAGCAGTACTTC.

This clonotype was detected many times. The chain combines TRBV7-2 with TRBJ1-5; no reliable D call. This CDR3 comprises 13 residues. Deletions cut 1 base from V and 0 bases from J, with 1 base between. Per the germline V gene, CDR1 is SGHTA and CDR2 is FQGNSA. The CDR3 DNA is TGTGCCAGCAGCTTAGTTAGCAATCAGCCCCAGCATTTT. This sequence encodes CASSLVSNQPQHF.

This clonotype was observed at least ten times. The V and J genes are TRBV12-3 or TRBV12-4 and TRBJ2-1; 10 bases align to TRBD2. V was pared by 4 bases and J by 6 bases, with 6 bases of the junction left unmatched. CDR3 length equals 15 residues. The CDR3 loop is CASSSAGGPLNEQFF. CDR3 DNA sequence: TGTGCCAGCAGTTCAGCGGGAGGGCCCCTCAATGAGCAGTTCTTC.

This clonotype was counted many times. The chain has TRBV5-6 and TRBJ2-1; 8 positions agree with TRBD2. V trimming: 4 bases; J trimming: 7 bases; junction bases outside the gene matches: 13. Germline V gene sequence: CDR1 SGHDT, CDR2 YYEEEE. The length of the CDR3 is 16 residues. This chain's CDR3 is CASSAVRLATGNEQFF. In nucleotides, the CDR3 is TGTGCCAGCAGCGCCGTCCGACTAGCGACTGGTAATGAGCAGTTCTTC.

In its sample, this clonotype was seen a few times. This chain joins TRBV29-1 and TRBJ2-4; D tentatively fits TRBD1 or TRBD2 (5 bases each). The CDR3 runs to 14 residues. V was pared by 3 bases and J by 6 bases, with 15 bases between. CDR1 and CDR2 (germline): SQVTM, ANQGSEA. The CDR3 DNA reads as TGCAGCGTTGAGGCGCCGGGGCCGAGAAACATTCAGTACTTC. It yields the protein CSVEAPGPRNIQYF.

The table lists this clonotype with many counts. The chain couples TRBV6-2 or TRBV6-3 to TRBJ2-1; D might be TRBD1 or TRBD2, each matching 5 bases. Germline V gene data show CDR1 as MNHEY and CDR2 as SVGEGT. This CDR3 contains 12 residues. V was cut by 6 bases and J by 11 bases, with 14 bases left in between. CDR3 bases: TGTGCCAGCAGCGCCACCCCGGGACAGCAGTTCTTC. Translating gives CASSATPGQQFF.